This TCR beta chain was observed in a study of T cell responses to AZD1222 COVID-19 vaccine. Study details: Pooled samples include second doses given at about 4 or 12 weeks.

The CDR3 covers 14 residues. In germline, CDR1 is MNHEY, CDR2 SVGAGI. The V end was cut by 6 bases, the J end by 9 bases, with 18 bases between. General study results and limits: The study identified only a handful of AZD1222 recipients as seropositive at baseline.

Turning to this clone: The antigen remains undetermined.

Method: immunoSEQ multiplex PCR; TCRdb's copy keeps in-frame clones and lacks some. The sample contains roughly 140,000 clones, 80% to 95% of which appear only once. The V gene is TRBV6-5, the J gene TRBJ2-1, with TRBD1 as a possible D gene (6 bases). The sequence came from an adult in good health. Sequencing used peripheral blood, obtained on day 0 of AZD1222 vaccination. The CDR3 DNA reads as TGTGCCAGCAGACGGGACACGGGAAGAGGTGAGCAGTTCTTC. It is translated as CASRRDTGRGEQFF.